The present TCR beta chain was sequenced within a study of blood T cell repertoires in COVID-19. Study background: COVID-19 samples from acute and convalescent phases originated in the United States, Italy and Spain. From T cells, B-cell-depleted T cells, or PBMCs came the material, which was cDNA or gDNA.

In the original workflow: Estimation of nucleated cell counts relied on the amplification of reference gene primers. Profiled with immunoSEQ multiplex PCR; TCRdb holds only in-frame clones, not every one. V, J and clone size derive from that table, while D and trimming were established from the DNA sequence. This sample has approximately 60,000 clones, with about nine tenths found just once. This CDR3 comprises 13 residues. Trimming pared 4 bases from V and 4 bases from J, leaving 10 bases between. The V gene's germline CDR1 is SGHAT and CDR2 FQNNGV. Sequencing was carried out using peripheral blood. This receptor was obtained from a middle-aged man with active COVID-19. The V gene is TRBV11-2, the J gene TRBJ1-1; the D is unclear. This CDR3 is CASSYVGGTEAFF. CDR3 DNA: TGTGCCAGCAGCTATGTGGGAGGCACTGAAGCTTTCTTT.